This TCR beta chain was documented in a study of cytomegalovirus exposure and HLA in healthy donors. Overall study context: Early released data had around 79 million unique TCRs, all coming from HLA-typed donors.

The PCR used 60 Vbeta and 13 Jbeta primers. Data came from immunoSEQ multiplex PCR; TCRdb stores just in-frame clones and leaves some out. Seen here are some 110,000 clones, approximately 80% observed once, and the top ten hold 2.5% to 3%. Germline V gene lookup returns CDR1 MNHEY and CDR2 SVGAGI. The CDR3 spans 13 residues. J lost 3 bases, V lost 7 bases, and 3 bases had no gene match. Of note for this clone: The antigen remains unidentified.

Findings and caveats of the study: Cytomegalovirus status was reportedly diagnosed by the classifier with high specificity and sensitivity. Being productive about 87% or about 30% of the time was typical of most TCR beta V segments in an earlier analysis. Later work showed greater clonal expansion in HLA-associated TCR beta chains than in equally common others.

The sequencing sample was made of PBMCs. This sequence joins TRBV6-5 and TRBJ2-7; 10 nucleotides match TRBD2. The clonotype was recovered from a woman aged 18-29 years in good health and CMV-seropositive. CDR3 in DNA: TGTGCCAGCACCGTAGCGGGAGGCTACGAGCAGTACTTC. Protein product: CASTVAGGYEQYF.